Presented here are 3 T cell receptor beta chains from one specimen sequenced in a study of T cell responses to AZD1222 COVID-19 vaccine. The method was immunoSEQ multiplex PCR; TCRdb's version includes in-frame clones alone and lacks a portion of them. The top ten hold over 10% of the sample, which has tens of thousands of clones, approximately 87% seen once. Sequenced here: peripheral blood, sampled 28 days after the second AZD1222 dose. These receptors all come from an adult who received the AZD1222 COVID-19 vaccine.

The chain links TRBV5-1 to TRBJ1-4, with 8 nucleotides matching TRBD1. CDR1 is SGHRS and CDR2 is YFSETQ in the germline V gene. Trimming took 1 base from V and 6 from J; bases not matched to a gene: 2. The CDR3 spans 14 residues. The CDR3 nucleotides read TGCGCCAGCAGCTTGCAACAGGGGGATGAAAAACTGTTTTTT. Amino acid sequence: CASSLQQGDEKLFF.

J is TRBJ1-2 and V is TRBV25-1, with a tentative D call TRBD1 (5 bases). Germline values: CDR1 MGHDK, CDR2 SYGVNS. This CDR3 contains 12 residues. The V end lost 7 bases, the J end lost 4 bases, and 10 bases lay between the germline ends. The CDR3 here is CASTGGSYGYTF. CDR3 coding DNA: TGTGCCAGCACCGGGGGAAGCTATGGCTACACCTTC.

V gene TRBV6-2 or TRBV6-3 combines with J gene TRBJ2-2, with D hard to call. From germline, CDR1 is MNHEY and CDR2 SVGEGT. The CDR3 has 16 amino acids. Trimming stripped 5 bases from V and 6 bases from J, with 19 bases between. The CDR3 DNA follows: TGTGCCAGCAGTCCCCTCCGCTCTCCCATACCCGGGGAGCTGTTTTTT. It is translated as CASSPLRSPIPGELFF.